A selection of T cell receptor beta chains follows, all from one sample in a study of cytomegalovirus exposure and HLA in healthy donors. Using immunoSEQ multiplex PCR, the repertoire was profiled, and TCRdb retains in-frame clones only, with some absent. The repertoire consists of 110,000 or so clones, with over 65% occurring once and the leading ten covering approximately 2%. Sequencing input: PBMCs. These TCRs come from a woman aged 30 to 39 in good health and CMV-seronegative. The CDR3 runs from the conserved cysteine through the conserved F or W. The D gene is left open where the match is weak. Clone size is shown for a subset of rows, as once, few, many or a class of expanded clone.

>TRBD2|15|TRBJ2-7|many|TRBV29-1
CSVEDPSGVAYEQYF
TGCAGCGTTGAAGACCCTAGCGGGGTCGCCTACGAGCAGTACTTC
>NA|14|TRBJ2-5|NA|TRBV7-2
CASSLYGRGETQYF
TGTGCCAGCAGCTTATATGGCAGGGGAGAGACCCAGTACTTC
>TRBD1|15|TRBJ1-4|NA|TRBV5-6
CASSLPGQGFEKLFF
TGTGCCAGCAGCTTACCGGGACAGGGTTTCGAAAAACTGTTTTTT
>TRBD2|15|TRBJ2-3|NA|TRBV4-2
CASGPGTKVTDTQYF
TGTGCCAGCGGTCCCGGGACTAAGGTCACAGATACGCAGTATTTT
>TRBD1|15|TRBJ2-2|once|TRBV5-1
CASSPSGGYTGELFF
TGCGCCAGCAGCCCGTCAGGGGGTTACACCGGGGAGCTGTTTTTT
>NA|14|TRBJ1-1|NA|TRBV29-1
CSVGSPGRETEAFF
TGCAGCGTTGGTAGCCCGGGCAGGGAAACTGAAGCTTTCTTT
>TRBD2|16|TRBJ2-7|few|TRBV7-9
CASSLASGNLRREQYF
TGTGCCAGCAGCTTAGCTAGCGGGAATTTAAGGAGAGAGCAGTACTTC
>TRBD2|15|TRBJ2-7|NA|TRBV10-2
CASSDPSGGAYEQYF
TGCGCCAGCAGTGACCCTAGCGGGGGGGCCTACGAGCAGTACTTC
>TRBD1|14|TRBJ1-6|NA|TRBV9
CASSRGTGNSPLHF
TGTGCCAGCAGCCGCGGGACAGGGAATTCACCCCTCCACTTT
>TRBD2|17|TRBJ2-1|NA|TRBV7-2
CASSLSRGLAEYNEQFF
TGTGCCAGCAGCTTAAGTCGAGGACTAGCGGAGTACAATGAGCAGTTCTTC
>NA|15|TRBJ1-4|NA|TRBV7-2
CASSSEREANEKLFF
TGTGCCAGCAGCTCAGAACGGGAGGCTAATGAAAAACTGTTTTTT
>NA|12|TRBJ2-3|NA|TRBV5-6
CASSSSTDTQYF
TGTGCCAGCAGCTCTAGCACAGATACGCAGTATTTT
>TRBD2|14|TRBJ2-5|once|TRBV6-6
CASSYTSGQETQYF
TGTGCCAGCAGTTACACTAGCGGGCAAGAGACCCAGTACTTC
>TRBD1|14|TRBJ2-5|NA|TRBV19
CASSIRTGGETQYF
TGTGCCAGTAGTATAAGAACAGGGGGAGAGACCCAGTACTTC
>TRBD1|16|TRBJ2-2|once|TRBV14
CASSPRTGVVTGELFF
TGTGCCAGCAGCCCTCGAACAGGGGTGGTCACCGGGGAGCTGTTTTTT
>NA|16|TRBJ1-5|NA|TRBV19
CASSSRGGFSNQPQHF
TGTGCCAGTAGTTCCCGTGGAGGGTTTAGCAATCAGCCCCAGCATTTT
>NA|16|TRBJ2-3|NA|TRBV15
CATSIIIGGGTDTQYF
TGTGCCACCAGCATCATTATTGGGGGCGGTACAGATACGCAGTATTTT
>NA|14|TRBJ1-2|NA|TRBV5-1
CASSPLGGKAGYTF
TGCGCCAGCTCTCCTCTAGGGGGTAAGGCTGGCTACACCTTC
>NA|13|TRBJ1-1|NA|TRBV14
CASSQDPGTEAFF
TGTGCCAGCAGCCAGGACCCGGGAACTGAAGCTTTCTTT
>TRBD1|16|TRBJ2-2|few|TRBV11-2
CASSFGTGRNTGELFF
TGTGCCAGCAGCTTTGGGACAGGACGCAACACCGGGGAGCTGTTTTTT
>NA|15|TRBJ1-1|NA|TRBV7-8
CASSLVGGMNTEAFF
TGTGCCAGCAGCTTAGTCGGGGGGATGAACACTGAAGCTTTCTTT
>NA|14|TRBJ1-1|NA|TRBV19
CASSIGGGSTEAFF
TGTGCCAGTAGTATAGGGGGAGGAAGCACTGAAGCTTTCTTT
>NA|13|TRBJ1-1|once|TRBV19
CASSTLTRVEAFF
TGTGCCAGTAGTACCCTCACTAGGGTTGAAGCTTTCTTT
>TRBD1|16|TRBJ2-1|NA|TRBV27
CASSYLGTGVYNEQFF
TGTGCCAGCAGTTACCTCGGGACAGGGGTCTACAATGAGCAGTTCTTC
>NA|18|TRBJ1-5|NA|TRBV30
CAWSQGAIVLSGDQPQHF
TGTGCCTGGAGCCAGGGTGCGATTGTCTTATCGGGGGATCAGCCCCAGCATTTT
>NA|16|TRBJ1-1|NA|TRBV18
CASSLLPTGMNTEAFF
TGTGCCAGCTCACTACTCCCGACAGGAATGAACACTGAAGCTTTCTTT
>NA|14|TRBJ2-1|NA|TRBV6-5
CASRRDSSYNEQFF
TGTGCCAGCAGACGGGACTCGTCCTACAATGAGCAGTTCTTC
>TRBD1|19|TRBJ2-6|NA|TRBV4-3
CASSQDYRGRSSGANVLTF
TGCGCCAGCAGCCAAGATTACAGGGGGCGAAGCTCTGGGGCCAACGTCCTGACTTTC
>TRBD2|15|TRBJ2-2|NA|TRBV30
CAWAYGGKNTGELFF
TGTGCCTGGGCCTACGGGGGGAAGAACACCGGGGAGCTGTTTTTT
>NA|13|TRBJ1-5|NA|TRBV9
CASSVREDQPQHF
TGTGCCAGCAGCGTCAGGGAAGATCAGCCCCAGCATTTT
>TRBD2|18|TRBJ2-2|NA|TRBV5-4
CASSFRTSGGAGTGELFF
TGTGCCAGCAGCTTTAGGACTAGCGGGGGGGCTGGCACCGGGGAGCTGTTTTTT
>NA|12|TRBJ2-3|NA|TRBV4-1
CASSQEDSRQYF
TGCGCCAGCAGCCAAGAGGACAGTCGCCAGTATTTT
>NA|16|TRBJ2-4|NA|TRBV9
CASSLTGQLAKNIQYF
TGTGCCAGCAGCCTAACCGGACAGTTAGCCAAAAACATTCAGTACTTC
>NA|13|TRBJ1-1|NA|TRBV25-1
CASSPAGRPEAFF
TGTGCCAGCAGCCCCGCAGGGCGGCCTGAAGCTTTCTTT
>TRBD1|13|TRBJ2-1|NA|TRBV6-6
CASSADRGNEQFF
TGTGCCAGCAGTGCAGACAGGGGAAATGAGCAGTTCTTC
>NA|16|TRBJ2-3|few|TRBV11-3
CASSLVSSVSTDTQYF
TGTGCCAGCAGCTTAGTGTCTAGCGTTAGCACAGATACGCAGTATTTT
>TRBD1|15|TRBJ2-2|medium-sized|TRBV5-1
CASSLPGGYTGELFF
TGCGCCAGCAGCTTGCCAGGGGGATATACCGGGGAGCTGTTTTTT
>NA|13|TRBJ2-1|NA|TRBV9
CASSLQDYNEQFF
TGTGCCAGCAGCCTACAGGATTACAATGAGCAGTTCTTC
>TRBD1|16|TRBJ1-2|NA|TRBV9
CASSRTPGQGAQGYTF
TGTGCCAGCAGCCGAACTCCGGGACAGGGGGCTCAGGGCTACACCTTC
>TRBD1|13|TRBJ1-2|NA|TRBV19
CASSPQGAYGYTF
TGTGCCAGTAGTCCGCAGGGGGCGTATGGCTACACCTTC
>TRBD1|15|TRBJ2-7|NA|TRBV5-1
CASSLAPGTAYEQYF
TGCGCCAGCAGCTTGGCCCCCGGGACAGCCTACGAGCAGTACTTC
>TRBD1|18|TRBJ2-6|NA|TRBV19
CASASQDRALSGANVLTF
TGTGCCAGCGCCTCCCAAGACAGGGCCCTCTCTGGGGCCAACGTCCTGACTTTC
>TRBD2|15|TRBJ2-1|once|TRBV30
CAWSAASGNYNEQFF
TGTGCCTGGAGTGCCGCGAGCGGGAACTACAATGAGCAGTTCTTC
>TRBD2|18|TRBJ2-1|NA|TRBV7-3
CASSPTDPAGGLGNEQFF
TGTGCCAGCAGCCCCACGGATCCCGCGGGGGGGCTGGGGAATGAGCAGTTCTTC
>TRBD2|15|TRBJ2-3|NA|TRBV19
CASSIPAGVADTQYF
TGTGCCAGTAGTATCCCAGCGGGGGTGGCAGATACGCAGTATTTT
>NA|13|TRBJ2-7|once|TRBV5-5
CASTRDTTYEQYF
TGTGCCAGCACCCGGGACACTACCTACGAGCAGTACTTC
>NA|14|TRBJ2-2|NA|TRBV7-8
CASSWTRNTGELFF
TGTGCCAGCAGCTGGACAAGGAACACCGGGGAGCTGTTTTTT
>TRBD1|14|TRBJ1-2|NA|TRBV6-5
CASRIGQGVYGYTF
TGTGCCAGCAGAATAGGACAGGGGGTATATGGCTACACCTTC
>NA|14|TRBJ2-7|NA|TRBV25-1
CASSSRVGLYEQYF
TGTGCCAGCTCTAGCCGGGTCGGACTCTACGAGCAGTACTTC
>NA|15|TRBJ2-5|NA|TRBV5-4
CASSLEGYAQETQYF
TGTGCCAGCAGCTTGGAGGGGTACGCCCAAGAGACCCAGTACTTC
>TRBD1|13|TRBJ2-2|NA|TRBV30
CAWSDRGTGELFF
TGTGCCTGGAGTGACAGGGGTACCGGGGAGCTGTTTTTT
>TRBD1|15|TRBJ1-2|NA|TRBV6-1
CASRNERGHNYGYTF
TGTGCCAGCAGAAACGAGAGGGGGCATAACTATGGCTACACCTTC
>NA|13|TRBJ2-7|NA|TRBV7-9
CASSLGRLYEQYF
TGTGCCAGCAGCTTAGGAAGACTCTACGAGCAGTACTTC